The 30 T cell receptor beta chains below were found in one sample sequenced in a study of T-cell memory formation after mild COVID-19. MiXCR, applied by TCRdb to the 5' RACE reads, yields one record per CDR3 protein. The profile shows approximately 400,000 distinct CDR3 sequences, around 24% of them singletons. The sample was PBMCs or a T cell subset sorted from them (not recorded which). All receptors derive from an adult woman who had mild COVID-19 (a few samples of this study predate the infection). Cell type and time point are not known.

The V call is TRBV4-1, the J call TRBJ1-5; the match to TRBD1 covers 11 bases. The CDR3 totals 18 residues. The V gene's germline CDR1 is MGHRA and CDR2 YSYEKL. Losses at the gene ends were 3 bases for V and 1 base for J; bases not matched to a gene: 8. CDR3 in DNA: TGCGCCAGCAGCCATCCGGGACAGGGGGGAATGAGCAATCAGCCCCAGCATTTT. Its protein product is CASSHPGQGGMSNQPQHF.

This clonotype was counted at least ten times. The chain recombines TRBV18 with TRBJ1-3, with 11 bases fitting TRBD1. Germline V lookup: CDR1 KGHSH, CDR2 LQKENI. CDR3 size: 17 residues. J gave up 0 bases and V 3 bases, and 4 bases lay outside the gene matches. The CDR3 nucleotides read TGTGCCAGCTCACCGGGACAGGGGGTTATCTCTGGAAACACCATATATTTT. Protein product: CASSPGQGVISGNTIYF.

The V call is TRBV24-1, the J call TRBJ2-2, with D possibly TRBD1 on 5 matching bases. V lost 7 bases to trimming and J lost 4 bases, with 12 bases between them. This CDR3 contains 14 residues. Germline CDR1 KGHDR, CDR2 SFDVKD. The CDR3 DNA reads TGTGCCACCAGGCACACGCAGGGCACCGGGGAGCTGTTTTTT. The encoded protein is CATRHTQGTGELFF.

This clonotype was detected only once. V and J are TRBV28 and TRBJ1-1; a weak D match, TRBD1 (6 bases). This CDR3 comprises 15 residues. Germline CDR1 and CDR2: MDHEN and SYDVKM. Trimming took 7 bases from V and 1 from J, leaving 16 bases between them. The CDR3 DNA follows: TGTGCCAGCACCTCTGCGGACAGACAGAACACTGAAGCTTTCTTT. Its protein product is CASTSADRQNTEAFF.

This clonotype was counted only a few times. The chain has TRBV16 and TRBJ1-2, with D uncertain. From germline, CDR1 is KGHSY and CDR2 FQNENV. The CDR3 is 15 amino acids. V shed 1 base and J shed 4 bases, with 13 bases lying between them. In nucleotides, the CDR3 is TGTGCCAGCAGCCAATTAATTACGGGCTCCTATGGCTACACCTTC. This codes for CASSQLITGSYGYTF.

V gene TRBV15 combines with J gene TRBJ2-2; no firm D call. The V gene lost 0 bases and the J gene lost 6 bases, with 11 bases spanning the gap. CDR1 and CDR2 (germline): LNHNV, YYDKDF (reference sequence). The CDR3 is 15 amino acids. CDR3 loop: CATSRDLEDPGELFF. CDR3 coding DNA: TGTGCCACCAGCAGAGATTTGGAAGATCCCGGGGAGCTGTTTTTT.

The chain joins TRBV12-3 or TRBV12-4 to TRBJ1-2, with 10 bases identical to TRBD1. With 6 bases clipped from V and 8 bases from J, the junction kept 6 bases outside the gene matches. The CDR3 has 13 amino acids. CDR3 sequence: CASRRTGGEGYTF. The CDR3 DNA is TGTGCCAGCAGACGGACAGGGGGGGAAGGCTACACCTTC.

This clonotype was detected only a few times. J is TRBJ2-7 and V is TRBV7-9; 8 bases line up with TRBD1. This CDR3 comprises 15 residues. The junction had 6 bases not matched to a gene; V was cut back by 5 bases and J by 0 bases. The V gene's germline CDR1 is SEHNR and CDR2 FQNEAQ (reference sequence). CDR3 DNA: TGTGCCAGCAGCCCGGACAGGGAAGTCTCCTACGAGCAGTACTTC. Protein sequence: CASSPDREVSYEQYF.

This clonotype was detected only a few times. The CDR3 loop is CSASPSTSSGGYNEQFF. DNA of the CDR3: TGCAGTGCTAGTCCTTCTACCTCGAGCGGGGGGTACAATGAGCAGTTCTTC. The chain is built from TRBV20-1 and TRBJ2-1, with 9 bases lining up with TRBD2. This CDR3 contains 17 residues. CDR1 and CDR2 from the germline V gene are DFQATT and SNEGSKA (reference sequence). The junction had 13 bases not matched to a gene; V was cut back by 3 bases and J by 4 bases.

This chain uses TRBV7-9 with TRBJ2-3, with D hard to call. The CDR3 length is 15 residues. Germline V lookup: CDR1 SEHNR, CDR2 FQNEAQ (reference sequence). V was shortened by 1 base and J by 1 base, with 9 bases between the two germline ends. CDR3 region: CASSLGRYGTDTQYF. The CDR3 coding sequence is TGTGCCAGCAGCTTAGGGAGATATGGCACAGATACGCAGTATTTT.

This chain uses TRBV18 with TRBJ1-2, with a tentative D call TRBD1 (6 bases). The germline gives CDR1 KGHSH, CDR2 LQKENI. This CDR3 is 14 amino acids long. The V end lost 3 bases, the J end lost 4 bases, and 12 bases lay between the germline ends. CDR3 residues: CASSPTDSGYGYTF. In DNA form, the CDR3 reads TGTGCCAGCTCACCGACGGACAGCGGCTATGGCTACACCTTC.

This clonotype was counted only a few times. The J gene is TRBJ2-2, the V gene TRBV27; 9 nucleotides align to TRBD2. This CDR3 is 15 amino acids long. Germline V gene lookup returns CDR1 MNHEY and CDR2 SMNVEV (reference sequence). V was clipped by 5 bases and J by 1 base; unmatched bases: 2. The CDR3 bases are TGTGCCAGCAGTCAAGCGGGGGGGAACACCGGGGAGCTGTTTTTT. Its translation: CASSQAGGNTGELFF.

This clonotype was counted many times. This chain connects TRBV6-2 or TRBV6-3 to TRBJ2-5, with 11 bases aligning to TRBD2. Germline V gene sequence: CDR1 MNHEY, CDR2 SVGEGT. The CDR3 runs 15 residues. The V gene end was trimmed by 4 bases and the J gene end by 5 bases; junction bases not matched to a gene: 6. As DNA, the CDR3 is TGTGCCAGCAGTTCGTTGTGGACTAGCGGGGAGACCCAGTACTTC. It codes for CASSSLWTSGETQYF.

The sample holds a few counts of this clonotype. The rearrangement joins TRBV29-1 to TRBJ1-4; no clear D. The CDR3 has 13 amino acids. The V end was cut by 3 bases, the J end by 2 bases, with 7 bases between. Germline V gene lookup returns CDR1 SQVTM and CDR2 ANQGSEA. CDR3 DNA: TGCAGCGTTGAGGCTAGGACTAATGAAAAACTGTTTTTT. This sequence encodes CSVEARTNEKLFF.

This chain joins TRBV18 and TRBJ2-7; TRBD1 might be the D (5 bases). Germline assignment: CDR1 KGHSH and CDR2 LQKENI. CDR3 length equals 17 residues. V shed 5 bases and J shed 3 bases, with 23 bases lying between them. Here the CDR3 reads CASSTYPDSTSHYEQYF. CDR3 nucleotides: TGTGCCAGCTCAACATATCCCGACAGTACGTCTCACTACGAGCAGTACTTC.

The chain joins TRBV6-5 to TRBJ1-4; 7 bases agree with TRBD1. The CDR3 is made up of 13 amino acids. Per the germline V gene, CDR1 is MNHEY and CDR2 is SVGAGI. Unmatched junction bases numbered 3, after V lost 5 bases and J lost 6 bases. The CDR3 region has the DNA TGTGCCAGCAGTAGACAGGGCTATGAAAAACTGTTTTTT. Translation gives CASSRQGYEKLFF.

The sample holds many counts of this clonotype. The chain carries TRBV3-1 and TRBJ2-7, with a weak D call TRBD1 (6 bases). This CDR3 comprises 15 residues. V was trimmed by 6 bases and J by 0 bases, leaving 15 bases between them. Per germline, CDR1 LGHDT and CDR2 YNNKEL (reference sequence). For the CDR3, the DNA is TGTGCCAGCAGTGGCGGACAGAGTTACTCCTACGAGCAGTACTTC. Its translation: CASSGGQSYSYEQYF.

In DNA, the CDR3 is TGTGCCAGCTCGCGGGGCTTTGATACGCAGTATTTT. Amino acid sequence: CASSRGFDTQYF. The rearrangement joins TRBV7-2 to TRBJ2-3; a weak D match, TRBD2 (6 bases). The CDR3 runs to 12 residues. CDR1 and CDR2 (germline): SGHTA, FQGNSA. Between the trimmed V and J ends, which lost 8 bases and 6 bases, there was a span of 12 bases.

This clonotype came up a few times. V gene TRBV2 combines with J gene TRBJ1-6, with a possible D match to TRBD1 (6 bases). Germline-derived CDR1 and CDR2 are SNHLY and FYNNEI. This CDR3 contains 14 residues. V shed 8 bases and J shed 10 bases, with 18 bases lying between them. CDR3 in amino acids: CASQGQGGGSPLHF. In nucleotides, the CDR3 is TGTGCCAGCCAGGGGCAGGGCGGGGGCTCACCCCTCCACTTT.

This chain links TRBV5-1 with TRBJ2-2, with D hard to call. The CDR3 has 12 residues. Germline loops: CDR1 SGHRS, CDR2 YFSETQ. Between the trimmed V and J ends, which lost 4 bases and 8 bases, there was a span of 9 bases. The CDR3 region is CASSEGEGELFF. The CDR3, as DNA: TGCGCCAGCAGCGAAGGAGAGGGGGAGCTGTTTTTT. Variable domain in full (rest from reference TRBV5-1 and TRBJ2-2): KAGVTQTPRYLIKTRGQQVTLSCSPISGHRSVSWYQQTPGQGLQFLFEYFSETQRNKGNFPGRFSGRQFSNSRSEMNVSTLELGDSALYLCASSEGEGELFFGEGSRLTVL.

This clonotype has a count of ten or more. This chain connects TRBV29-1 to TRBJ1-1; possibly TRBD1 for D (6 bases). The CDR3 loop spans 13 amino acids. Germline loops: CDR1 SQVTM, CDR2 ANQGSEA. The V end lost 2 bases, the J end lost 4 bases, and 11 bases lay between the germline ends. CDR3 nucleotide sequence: TGCAGCGTTGAAAAAGGGGGGGTCACTGAAGCTTTCTTT. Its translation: CSVEKGGVTEAFF.

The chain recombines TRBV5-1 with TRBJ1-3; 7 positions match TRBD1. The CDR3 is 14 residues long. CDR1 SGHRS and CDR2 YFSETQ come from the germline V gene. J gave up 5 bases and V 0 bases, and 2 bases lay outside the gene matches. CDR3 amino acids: CASSLGQGRNTIYF. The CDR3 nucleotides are TGCGCCAGCAGCTTGGGACAGGGTAGAAACACCATATATTTT.

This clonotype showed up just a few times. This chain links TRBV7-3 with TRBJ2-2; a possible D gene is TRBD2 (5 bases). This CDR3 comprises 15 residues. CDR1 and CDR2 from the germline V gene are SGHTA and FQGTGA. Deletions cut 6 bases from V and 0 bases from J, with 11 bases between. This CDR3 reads CASSAGNANTGELFF. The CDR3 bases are TGTGCCAGCAGTGCGGGTAACGCGAACACCGGGGAGCTGTTTTTT.

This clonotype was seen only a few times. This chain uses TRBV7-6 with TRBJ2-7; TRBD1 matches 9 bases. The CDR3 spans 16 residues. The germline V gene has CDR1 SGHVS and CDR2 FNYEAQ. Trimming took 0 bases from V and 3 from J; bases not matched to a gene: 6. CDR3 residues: CASSLAGGQGFYEQYF. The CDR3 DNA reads TGTGCCAGCAGCTTAGCAGGTGGACAGGGGTTCTACGAGCAGTACTTC.

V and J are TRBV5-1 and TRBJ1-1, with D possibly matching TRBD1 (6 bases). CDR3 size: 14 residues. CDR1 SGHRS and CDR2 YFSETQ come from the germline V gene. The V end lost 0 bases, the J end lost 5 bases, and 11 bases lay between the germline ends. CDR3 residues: CASSLAGGETEAFF. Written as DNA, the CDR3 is TGCGCCAGCAGCTTGGCTGGGGGCGAAACTGAAGCTTTCTTT. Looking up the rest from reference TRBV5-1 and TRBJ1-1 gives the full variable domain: KAGVTQTPRYLIKTRGQQVTLSCSPISGHRSVSWYQQTPGQGLQFLFEYFSETQRNKGNFPGRFSGRQFSNSRSEMNVSTLELGDSALYLCASSLAGGETEAFFGQGTRLTVV.

Here the CDR3 DNA reads TGCAGCGCCCGGACAGGGTATCGTAATGAGCAGTTCTTC. Residues: CSARTGYRNEQFF. The V call is TRBV29-1, the J call TRBJ2-1; 8 nucleotides line up with TRBD1. Trimming cost V 7 bases and J 7 bases; bases outside gene matches: 9. The CDR3 is 13 amino acids. The V gene's germline CDR1 is SQVTM and CDR2 ANQGSEA.

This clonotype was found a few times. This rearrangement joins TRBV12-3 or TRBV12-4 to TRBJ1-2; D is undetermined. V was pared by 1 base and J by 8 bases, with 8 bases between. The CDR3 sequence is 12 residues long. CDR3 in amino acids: CASSLGASGYTF. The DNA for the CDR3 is TGTGCCAGCAGTTTAGGGGCGAGCGGCTACACCTTC.

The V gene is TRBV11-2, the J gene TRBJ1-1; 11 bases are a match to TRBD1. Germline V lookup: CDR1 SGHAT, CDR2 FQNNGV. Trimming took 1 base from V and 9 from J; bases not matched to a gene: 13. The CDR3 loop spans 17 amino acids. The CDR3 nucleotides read TGTGCCAGCAGCTTAGTATGGACAGGGGGCGCCGGGAATCAAGCTTTCTTT. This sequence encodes CASSLVWTGGAGNQAFF.

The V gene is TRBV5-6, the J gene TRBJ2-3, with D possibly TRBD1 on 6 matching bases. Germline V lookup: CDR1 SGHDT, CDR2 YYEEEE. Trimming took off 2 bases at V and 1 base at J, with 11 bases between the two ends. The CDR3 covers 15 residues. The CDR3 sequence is CASSFGDKRTDTQYF. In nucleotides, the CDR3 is TGTGCCAGCAGCTTTGGGGACAAACGCACAGATACGCAGTATTTT.

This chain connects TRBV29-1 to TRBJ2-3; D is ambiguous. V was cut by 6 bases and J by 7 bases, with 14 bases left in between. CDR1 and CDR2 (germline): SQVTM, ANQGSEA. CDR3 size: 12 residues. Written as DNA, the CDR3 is TGCAGCGTCGGTGAACAGAGTAATACGCAGTATTTT. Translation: CSVGEQSNTQYF.